This T cell receptor (beta chain) was sequenced in a study of T cell responses to AZD1222 COVID-19 vaccine. Study-wide background: Both about-4-week and about-12-week second-dose recipients were combined.

About this clone itself: Antigen unknown.

Study findings and constraints: Two doses of AZD1222 preceded a rise in Spike-specific TCR breadth and depth. Donor demographics were predominantly white British with a female majority; clonal diversity may be underestimated. Only a handful of AZD1222 recipients, more than 5 in all, had baseline seropositivity.

Germline V CDR1 and CDR2: MNHNS, SASEGT. The CDR3 totals 13 residues. V shed 1 base and J shed 2 bases, with 5 bases lying between them. The data were produced by immunoSEQ multiplex PCR, yet TCRdb's version contains in-frame clones alone and is incomplete. The sample consists of approximately 170,000 clones, 75% to 90% of them appearing once. The receptor comes from an adult in good health. The chain couples TRBV6-1 to TRBJ1-1, with D hard to call. The sample here was peripheral blood, taken on day 0 of AZD1222 vaccination. CDR3 DNA: TGTGCCAGCAGTGAAGTAATTAACACTGAAGCTTTCTTT. Encoded protein: CASSEVINTEAFF.